The TCR beta chain described here comes from a study of cytotoxic CD8 clonotypes in ibrutinib-treated CLL. On the study more broadly: Among responders, approximately 24 were partial and 2 complete; after median roughly 65 months, around 14 stayed remitted and some twelve progressed. The samples contained roughly 240,000 productive templates on average. They also contained an average of 94,082 productive rearrangements.

Investigators sought sequencing depths of between 1 in 200,000 and 1 in 1 million T cells. This table comes from immunoSEQ multiplex PCR, and its TCRdb copy is limited to in-frame clones, with some not included. The sample carries some 200,000 clones, over 60% recorded once. Trimming pared 2 bases from V and 5 bases from J, leaving 15 bases between. Germline CDR1 reads LGHNA; CDR2 reads YSLEER. This CDR3 region has 15 residues. TCR beta libraries used roughly 1.8 micrograms of DNA from cryopreserved PBMCs. This chain uses TRBV4-3 with TRBJ1-2; no reliable D call. Sequencing used PBMCs, obtained after 24 months of ibrutinib treatment. The clonotype originates from a human donor with chronic lymphocytic leukemia. CDR3 protein: CASSQTFEDLYGYTF. The CDR3 nucleotides are TGCGCCAGCAGCCAAACCTTTGAAGACCTATATGGCTACACCTTC.